The rows below give T cell receptor beta chains drawn from one sample of a study of cytomegalovirus exposure and HLA in healthy donors. Only in-frame clones appear in the TCRdb table, and some are missing; sequencing was by immunoSEQ multiplex PCR. The profile shows about 76,000 clones, around two thirds of them singletons. Sequenced: PBMCs. The receptors were sampled from a man aged 55 to 70 in good health and CMV-seropositive. Each CDR3 is given with its conserved first and last residue. The order of the fields is J gene, D gene, clone size, CDR3 length, V gene, CDR3 protein, CDR3 DNA. The D gene is left open where the match is weak. Size is omitted from some rows. Given values are once, few, many or a class for expanded clones.

j_gene: TRBJ2-1
d_gene: TRBD2
abundance: -
len: 16
v_gene: TRBV15
CDR3aa: CATSRRLAGGPGEQFF
CDR3nt: TGTGCCACCAGCCGCCGACTAGCGGGGGGGCCTGGTGAGCAGTTCTTC

j_gene: TRBJ1-6
d_gene: -
abundance: -
len: 15
v_gene: TRBV7-9
CDR3aa: CASSSGETLYSPLHF
CDR3nt: TGTGCCAGCAGCTCAGGGGAGACACTCTACTCACCCCTCCACTTT

j_gene: TRBJ1-5
d_gene: -
abundance: once
len: 18
v_gene: TRBV4-1
CDR3aa: CASSPSGGGSISNQPQHF
CDR3nt: TGCGCCAGCAGCCCCTCCGGCGGGGGGAGCATCAGCAATCAGCCCCAGCATTTT

j_gene: TRBJ2-7
d_gene: TRBD1
abundance: once
len: 13
v_gene: TRBV6-1
CDR3aa: CASRRQGADEQYF
CDR3nt: TGTGCCAGCAGGCGACAGGGGGCGGACGAGCAGTACTTC

j_gene: TRBJ1-5
d_gene: TRBD1
abundance: -
len: 16
v_gene: TRBV28
CDR3aa: CASSLWGTGGREPQHF
CDR3nt: TGTGCCAGCAGTTTGTGGGGGACAGGGGGCCGTGAGCCCCAGCATTTT

j_gene: TRBJ2-3
d_gene: TRBD2
abundance: -
len: 16
v_gene: TRBV7-9
CDR3aa: CASSPRGLAGADTQYF
CDR3nt: TGTGCCAGCAGCCCTAGGGGGCTAGCGGGGGCAGATACGCAGTATTTT

j_gene: TRBJ2-5
d_gene: -
abundance: -
len: 15
v_gene: TRBV5-5
CDR3aa: CASSLGHGNQETQYF
CDR3nt: TGTGCCAGCAGCCTGGGGCACGGGAACCAAGAGACCCAGTACTTC

j_gene: TRBJ1-2
d_gene: -
abundance: -
len: 15
v_gene: TRBV4-3
CDR3aa: CASSQEPGGLGGYTF
CDR3nt: TGCGCCAGCAGCCAAGAACCGGGAGGGCTGGGTGGCTACACCTTC

j_gene: TRBJ1-2
d_gene: TRBD1
abundance: -
len: 14
v_gene: TRBV29-1
CDR3aa: CSVAGDRGNYGYTF
CDR3nt: TGCAGCGTGGCTGGGGACAGGGGTAACTATGGCTACACCTTC

j_gene: TRBJ2-3
d_gene: -
abundance: -
len: 15
v_gene: TRBV5-5
CDR3aa: CASSLQGLGTDTQYF
CDR3nt: TGTGCCAGCAGCTTACAGGGTCTTGGCACAGATACGCAGTATTTT

j_gene: TRBJ2-7
d_gene: -
abundance: few
len: 19
v_gene: TRBV11-2
CDR3aa: CASSLAAMDRDGSSYEQYF
CDR3nt: TGTGCCAGCAGCTTAGCGGCCATGGACCGGGACGGGAGCTCCTACGAGCAGTACTTC